One T cell receptor (beta chain) is described in this entry. Its antigen is as yet unknown. Profiles of TCR beta VDJ and CDR3 were generated from a genomic DNA template. TCRdb reprocessed the reads with MiXCR, giving one entry per CDR3 protein. The sample has hundreds of thousands of distinct CDR3 sequences; about 70% are singletons. The data stem from a study of CD8+CD57+ T cells in acquired aplastic anemia. Turning to the study itself: The mean DNA yield obtained from sorted CD4+ and CD8+ cells came to approximately 3 ug. Broader study findings: CD8+ Simpson's diversity did not differ significantly between patients and controls. Sharing between patients and controls was observed for twenty-nine CD8+ CDR3 sequences.

The CDR3 contains 14 residues. Germline CDR1 reads LNHDA; CDR2 reads SQIVND (reference sequence). V gave up 6 bases and J gave up 2 bases; unmatched junction bases: 3. Sample: sorted CD4+, CD8+, or CD8+CD57+ T cells (not recorded which) from PBMCs. The sequence was collected from a human donor in good health, serving as a control. The chain is built from TRBV19 and TRBJ1-3; 8 bases are shared with TRBD1. The CDR3 protein is CASSLQGAGNTIYF. The DNA of the CDR3 is TGTGCCAGTAGCTTACAGGGGGCTGGAAACACCATATATTTT.